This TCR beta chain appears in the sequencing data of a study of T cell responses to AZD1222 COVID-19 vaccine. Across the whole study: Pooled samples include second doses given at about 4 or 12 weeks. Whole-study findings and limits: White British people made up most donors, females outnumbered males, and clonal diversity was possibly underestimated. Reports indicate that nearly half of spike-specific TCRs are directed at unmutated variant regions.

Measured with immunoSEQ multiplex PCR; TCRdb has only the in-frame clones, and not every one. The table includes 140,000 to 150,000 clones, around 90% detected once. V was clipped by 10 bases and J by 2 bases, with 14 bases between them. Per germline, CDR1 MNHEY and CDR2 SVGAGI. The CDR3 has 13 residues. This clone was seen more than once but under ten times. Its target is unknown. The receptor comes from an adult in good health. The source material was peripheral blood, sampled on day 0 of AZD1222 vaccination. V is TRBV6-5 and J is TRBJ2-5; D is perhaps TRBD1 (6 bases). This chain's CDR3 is CATNGQTQETQYF. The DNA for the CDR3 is TGTGCCACAAACGGACAGACACAAGAGACCCAGTACTTC.